This T cell receptor (beta chain) was identified during a study of cytomegalovirus exposure and HLA in healthy donors. Of note for this clone: What it binds is unknown.

Findings and caveats of the study: A link between a missense DCLRE1C variant and TCR beta V- and J-gene trimming emerged from a later analysis. TRBV6-2, TRBV6-3 and other indistinguishable V segments were excluded. As was reported, the classifier diagnosed cytomegalovirus status with high specificity and sensitivity.

The PCR made use of 60 Vbeta and 13 Jbeta primers. The repertoire was sequenced with immunoSEQ multiplex PCR; TCRdb's copy has only in-frame clones and lacks some. Among some 150,000 clones, about 83% were seen once, and the ten largest hold under 0.95%. V lost 8 bases and J 3 bases, leaving 10 bases between the germline ends. Per germline, CDR1 MNHEY and CDR2 SMNVEV (reference sequence). CDR3 size: 13 residues. The sample was PBMCs. This TCR was sampled from a woman in her twenties or thirties in good health and CMV-seronegative. The chain uses TRBV27 and TRBJ2-2; a possible D gene is TRBD1 (5 bases). The CDR3 coding sequence is TGTGCCAGCTCGACCAGGGACACCGGGGAGCTGTTTTTT. Encoded protein: CASSTRDTGELFF.